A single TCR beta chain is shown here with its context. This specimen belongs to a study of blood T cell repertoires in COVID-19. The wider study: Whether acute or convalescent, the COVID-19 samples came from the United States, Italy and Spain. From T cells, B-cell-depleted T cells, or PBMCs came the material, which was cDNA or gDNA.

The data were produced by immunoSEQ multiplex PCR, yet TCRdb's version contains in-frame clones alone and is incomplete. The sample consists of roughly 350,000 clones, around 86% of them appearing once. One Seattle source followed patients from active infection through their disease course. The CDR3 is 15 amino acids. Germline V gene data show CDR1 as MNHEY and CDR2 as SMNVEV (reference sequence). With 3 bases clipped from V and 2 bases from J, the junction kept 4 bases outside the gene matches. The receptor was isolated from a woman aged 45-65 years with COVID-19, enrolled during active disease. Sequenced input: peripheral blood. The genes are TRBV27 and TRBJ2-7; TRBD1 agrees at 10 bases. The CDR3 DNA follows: TGTGCCAGCAGTTTTGGGGACAGGGGCGCCTACGAGCAGTACTTC. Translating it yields CASSFGDRGAYEQYF.